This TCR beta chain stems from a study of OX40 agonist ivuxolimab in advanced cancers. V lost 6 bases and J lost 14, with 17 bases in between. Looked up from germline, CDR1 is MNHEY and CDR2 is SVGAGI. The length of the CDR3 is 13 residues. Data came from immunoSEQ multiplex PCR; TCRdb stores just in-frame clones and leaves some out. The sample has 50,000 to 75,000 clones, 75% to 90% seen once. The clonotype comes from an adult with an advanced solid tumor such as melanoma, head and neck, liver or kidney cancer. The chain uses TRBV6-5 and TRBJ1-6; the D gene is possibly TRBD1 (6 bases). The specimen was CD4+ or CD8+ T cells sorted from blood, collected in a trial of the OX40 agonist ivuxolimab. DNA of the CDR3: TGTGCCAGCAGGGCTCGACAGGAGGGCACCCTCCACTTT. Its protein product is CASRARQEGTLHF.